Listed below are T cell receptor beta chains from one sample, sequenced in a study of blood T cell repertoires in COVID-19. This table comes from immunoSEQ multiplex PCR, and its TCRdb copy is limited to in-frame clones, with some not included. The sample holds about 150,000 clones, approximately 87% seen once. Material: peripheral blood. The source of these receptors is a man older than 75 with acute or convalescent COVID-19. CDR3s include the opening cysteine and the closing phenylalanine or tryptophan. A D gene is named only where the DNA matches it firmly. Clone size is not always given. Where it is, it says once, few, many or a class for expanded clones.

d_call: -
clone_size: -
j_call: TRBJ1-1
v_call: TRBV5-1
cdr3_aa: CASSSGPQGGTEAFF
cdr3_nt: TGCGCCAGCAGTTCCGGGCCCCAAGGGGGCACTGAAGCTTTCTTT

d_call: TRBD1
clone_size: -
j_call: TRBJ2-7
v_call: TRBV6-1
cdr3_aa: CASSEAGQGASYEQYF
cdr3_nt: TGTGCCAGCAGTGAAGCCGGGCAGGGGGCTTCCTACGAGCAGTACTTC

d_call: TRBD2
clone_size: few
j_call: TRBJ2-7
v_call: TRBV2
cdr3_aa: CASRGLSSYEQYF
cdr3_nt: TGTGCCAGCAGGGGACTATCCTCCTACGAGCAGTACTTC

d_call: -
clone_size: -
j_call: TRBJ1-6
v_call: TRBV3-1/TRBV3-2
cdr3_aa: CASRQAEIYNSPLHF
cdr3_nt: TGTGCCAGCAGGCAGGCCGAAATCTATAATTCACCCCTCCACTTT

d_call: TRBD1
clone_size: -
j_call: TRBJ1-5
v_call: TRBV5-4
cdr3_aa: CASSITGGDQPQHF
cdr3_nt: TGTGCCAGCAGCATTACAGGGGGCGATCAGCCCCAGCATTTT

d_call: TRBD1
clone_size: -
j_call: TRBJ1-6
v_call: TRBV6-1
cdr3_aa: CASSEYQGVVSPLHF
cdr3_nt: TGTGCCAGCAGTGAATATCAGGGGGTCGTTTCACCCCTCCACTTT

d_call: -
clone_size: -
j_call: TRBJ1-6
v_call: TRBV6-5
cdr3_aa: CASSSPGLNSPLHF
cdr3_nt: TGTGCCAGCAGTTCCCCGGGACTCAATTCACCCCTCCACTTT

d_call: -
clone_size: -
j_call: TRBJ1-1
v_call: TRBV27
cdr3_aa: CASSPRGSLNTEAFF
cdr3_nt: TGTGCCAGCAGTCCCCGGGGGAGCTTGAACACTGAAGCTTTCTTT

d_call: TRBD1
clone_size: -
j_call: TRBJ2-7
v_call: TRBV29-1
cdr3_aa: CSARTGPYEQYF
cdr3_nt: TGCAGCGCCCGGACAGGCCCCTACGAGCAGTACTTC

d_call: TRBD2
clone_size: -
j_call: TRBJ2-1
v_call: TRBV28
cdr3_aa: CASSPAGAGLAGAEQFF
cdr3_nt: TGTGCCAGCAGTCCCGCCGGGGCCGGACTAGCGGGGGCCGAGCAGTTCTTC

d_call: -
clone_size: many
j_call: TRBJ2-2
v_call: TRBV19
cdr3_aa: CATRLGGYTGELFF
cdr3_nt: TGTGCCACGCGATTGGGCGGGTACACCGGGGAGCTGTTTTTT

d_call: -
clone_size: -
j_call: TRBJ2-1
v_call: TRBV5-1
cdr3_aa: CASSLETVGEQFF
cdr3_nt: TGCGCCAGCAGCTTAGAGACAGTCGGTGAGCAGTTCTTC

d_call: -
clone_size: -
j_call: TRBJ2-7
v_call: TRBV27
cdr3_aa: CASSVLLGRDYEQYF
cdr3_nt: TGTGCCAGCAGTGTCCTGTTGGGCAGAGACTACGAGCAGTACTTC

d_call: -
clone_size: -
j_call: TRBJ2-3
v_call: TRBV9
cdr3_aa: CASSSLGGGTDTQYF
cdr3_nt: TGTGCCAGCAGCTCCCTAGGGGGGGGCACAGATACGCAGTATTTT

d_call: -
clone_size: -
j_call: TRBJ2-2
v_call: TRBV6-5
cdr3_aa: CASSPRGFGELFF
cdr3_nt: TGTGCCAGCAGTCCCCGAGGGTTCGGGGAGCTGTTTTTT

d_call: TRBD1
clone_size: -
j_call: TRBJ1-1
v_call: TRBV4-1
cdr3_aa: CASSHAIRQQGATEAFF
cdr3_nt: TGCGCCAGCAGCCACGCCATAAGGCAGCAGGGGGCCACTGAAGCTTTCTTT

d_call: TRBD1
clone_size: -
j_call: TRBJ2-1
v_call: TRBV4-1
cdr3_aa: CASSQGQGTYNEQFF
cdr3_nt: TGCGCCAGCAGCCAGGGACAGGGGACCTACAATGAGCAGTTCTTC

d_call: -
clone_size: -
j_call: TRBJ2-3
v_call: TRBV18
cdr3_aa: CASAYPDTQYF
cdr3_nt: TGTGCCAGCGCCTATCCAGATACGCAGTATTTT

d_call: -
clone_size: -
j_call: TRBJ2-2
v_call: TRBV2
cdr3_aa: CASSEGTPEINTGELFF
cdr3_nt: TGTGCCAGCAGTGAAGGGACACCGGAGATTAATACCGGGGAGCTGTTTTTT

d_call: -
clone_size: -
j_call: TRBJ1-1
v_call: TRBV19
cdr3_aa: CASSMALGGALNTEAFF
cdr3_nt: TGTGCCAGTAGTATGGCCTTAGGGGGGGCTTTGAACACTGAAGCTTTCTTT

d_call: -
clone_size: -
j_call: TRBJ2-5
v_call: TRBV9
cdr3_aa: CASSVEDKGYGETQYF
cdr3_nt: TGTGCCAGCAGCGTAGAAGATAAGGGGTACGGAGAGACCCAGTACTTC

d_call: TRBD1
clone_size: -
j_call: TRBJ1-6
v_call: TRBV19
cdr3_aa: CASSMGDRADSPLHF
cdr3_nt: TGTGCCAGTAGTATGGGGGACAGGGCGGATTCACCCCTCCACTTT